One and the same sample provided the 26 T cell receptor beta chains below, sequenced in a study of cytomegalovirus exposure and HLA in healthy donors. The PCR was carried out with 60 Vbeta primers and 13 Jbeta primers. Profiling relied on immunoSEQ multiplex PCR, and the TCRdb table lists in-frame clones only, not all of them. The sample contains 100,000 to 150,000 clones, roughly 80% of which appear only once. The sequencing input was PBMCs. The receptor source for this set is a man in his forties in good health and CMV-seronegative.

J is TRBJ2-7 and V is TRBV11-3, with D unresolved. Germline V gene lookup returns CDR1 SGHNT and CDR2 YENEEA. V shed 0 bases and J shed 3 bases, with 6 bases lying between them. The CDR3 has 13 amino acids. CDR3 sequence (DNA): TGTGCCAGCAGCTTAGAATGGAGCTACGAGCAGTACTTC. Translated: CASSLEWSYEQYF.

The chain has TRBV5-4 and TRBJ1-3; 7 bases agree with TRBD1. From germline, CDR1 is SGHNT and CDR2 YYREEE (reference sequence). Unmatched junction bases numbered 6, after V lost 3 bases and J lost 6 bases. This CDR3 has 14 amino acids. The CDR3 region has the DNA TGTGCCAGCAGCTCCCCGGGACAGACAAACACCATATATTTT. Translated: CASSSPGQTNTIYF.

The chain couples TRBV9 to TRBJ1-1; the match to TRBD1 covers 7 bases. Trimming at V came to 3 bases and at J to 3 bases, leaving 8 bases not matched to a gene. This CDR3 contains 15 residues. Germline V gene sequence: CDR1 SGDLS, CDR2 YYNGEE. For the CDR3, the DNA is TGTGCCAGCAGCGCCACGGCCCAGGGGGACACTGAAGCTTTCTTT. This encodes CASSATAQGDTEAFF.

V and J are TRBV19 and TRBJ1-4; D is unclear. V shed 3 bases and J shed 0 bases, with 11 bases lying between them. Germline V gene lookup returns CDR1 LNHDA and CDR2 SQIVND (reference sequence). This CDR3 comprises 16 residues. The CDR3 is CASSILGRPTNEKLFF. CDR3 nucleotide sequence: TGTGCCAGTAGTATCCTAGGCAGACCAACTAATGAAAAACTGTTTTTT.

In regard to this clone: The same CDR3 arises from other DNA sequences in this sample as well. The chain links TRBV7-9 to TRBJ1-1; 9 positions agree with TRBD1. Per the germline V gene, CDR1 is SEHNR and CDR2 is FQNEAQ (reference sequence). The CDR3 has 14 residues. V was clipped by 5 bases and J by 4 bases; unmatched bases: 5. The CDR3 region is CASSLTGGLTEAFF. For the CDR3, the DNA is TGTGCCAGCAGCCTAACAGGGGGCCTCACTGAAGCTTTCTTT.

This chain links TRBV7-6 with TRBJ2-7; 10 bases align to TRBD2. Germline-derived CDR1 and CDR2 are SGHVS and FNYEAQ. This CDR3 is 15 amino acids long. V trimming: 5 bases; J trimming: 5 bases; junction bases outside the gene matches: 9. The CDR3 DNA reads as TGTGCCAGCAGCCAAGGGACTAGCGTTCGGGACGAGCAGTACTTC. It specifies CASSQGTSVRDEQYF. The full variable domain, in which reference TRBV7-6 and TRBJ2-7 provide the parts outside the CDR3, is GAGVSQSPRYKVTKRGQDVALRCDPISGHVSLYWYRQALGQGPEFLTYFNYEAQQDKSGLPNDRFSAERPEGSISTLTIQRTEQRDSAMYRCASSQGTSVRDEQYFGPGTRLTVT.

The chain joins TRBV27 to TRBJ2-1; 16 bases agree with TRBD2. CDR1 is MNHEY, CDR2 SMNVEV, per germline (reference sequence). V dropped 7 bases and J dropped 5; count of bases not matched to a gene: 8. This CDR3 is built from 17 residues. The CDR3: CASTTGLAGGGDNEQFF. The CDR3 nucleotides are TGTGCCAGCACAACGGGACTAGCGGGAGGGGGGGACAATGAGCAGTTCTTC.

J is TRBJ2-5 and V is TRBV27; the D gene is possibly TRBD1 (6 bases). CDR1 MNHEY and CDR2 SMNVEV come from the germline V gene (reference sequence). The ends were cut back, 4 bases at V and 11 bases at J, with 17 bases in the middle. The CDR3 consists of 13 residues. DNA of the CDR3: TGTGCCAGCAGTTCATACAGGGATCAGGGGCAGTACTTC. Its translation: CASSSYRDQGQYF.

This clone was recorded once. The chain uses TRBV11-2 and TRBJ2-3; 8 positions agree with TRBD1. Germline V gives CDR1 SGHAT, CDR2 FQNNGV. The J segment lost 3 bases and the V segment lost 5 bases, leaving 7 bases of the junction unmatched. CDR3 length: 15 residues. As DNA, the CDR3 is TGTGCCAGCAGCAATCGACAGGGGAGGACAGATACGCAGTATTTT. Protein: CASSNRQGRTDTQYF.

V is TRBV15 and J is TRBJ2-7; TRBD2 is a possible D gene (6 bases). Trimming shortened V by 0 bases and J by 9 bases, and 18 bases separated the two germline ends. Looked up from germline, CDR1 is LNHNV and CDR2 is YYDKDF (reference sequence). The CDR3 spans 15 residues. The CDR3 sequence is CATSRDSAGTRGQYF. CDR3 bases: TGTGCCACCAGCAGAGATTCGGCCGGGACGCGGGGGCAGTACTTC.

This clone was detected a few times. The chain employs TRBV6-6 and TRBJ1-4; 7 bases match TRBD1. The V and J ends lost 0 bases and 4 bases, in that order; junction bases with no gene match: 2. The CDR3 has 15 residues. Germline lookup yields CDR1 MNHNY and CDR2 SVGAGI (reference sequence). CDR3 DNA sequence: TGTGCCAGCAGTTACTCGACAGGGAATAATGAAAAACTGTTTTTT. Protein product: CASSYSTGNNEKLFF.

V gene TRBV9 combines with J gene TRBJ2-3, with 12 bases identical to TRBD2. Looked up from germline, CDR1 is SGDLS and CDR2 is YYNGEE. J was trimmed by 0 bases and V by 3 bases; bases with no gene match: 8. The CDR3 sequence is 18 residues long. The CDR3 DNA reads TGTGCCAGCAGCGCACCTAGCGGGGGGGCCTCGAGCACAGATACGCAGTATTTT. It translates to CASSAPSGGASSTDTQYF.

V gene TRBV7-9 combines with J gene TRBJ2-2; D gene ambiguous. V dropped 5 bases and J dropped 5 bases, with 6 bases sitting between them. The CDR3 spans 12 residues. Per the germline V gene, CDR1 is SEHNR and CDR2 is FQNEAQ (reference sequence). The CDR3 loop reads CASSETTGELFF. CDR3 DNA: TGTGCCAGCAGCGAGACAACCGGGGAGCTGTTTTTT.

This clone was seen a handful of times. This CDR3 reads CASSGGQGRSNSPLHF. For the CDR3, the DNA is TGTGCCAGCAGTGGGGGACAGGGAAGGTCTAATTCACCCCTCCACTTT. This chain links TRBV6-1 with TRBJ1-6; 9 bases agree with TRBD1. CDR3 length: 16 amino acids. Germline lookup yields CDR1 MNHNS and CDR2 SASEGT. Trimming cost V 4 bases and J 6 bases; bases outside gene matches: 7.

The genes are TRBV2 and TRBJ1-4; D gene unclear. The V end lost 6 bases, the J end lost 0 bases, and 11 bases lay between the germline ends. In germline, CDR1 is SNHLY, CDR2 FYNNEI. The CDR3 is made up of 15 amino acids. DNA for the CDR3: TGTGCCAGCAGGAGGACTGCCACAACTAATGAAAAACTGTTTTTT. This sequence encodes CASRRTATTNEKLFF.

This clone was seen only a few times. This sequence joins TRBV4-2 and TRBJ2-7, with TRBD1 matching over 9 bases. The CDR3 runs to 14 residues. With V trimmed by 5 bases and J by 2 bases, 4 bases remained unmatched. Germline-derived CDR1 and CDR2 are LGHNA and YNFKEQ. The DNA for the CDR3 is TGTGCCAGCAGCACTGGACAGGGGCCCTACGAGCAGTACTTC. Its translation is CASSTGQGPYEQYF.

The chain carries TRBV5-4 and TRBJ2-2; tentative D call: TRBD1 (6 bases). Trimming took off 5 bases at V and 6 bases at J, with 17 bases between the two ends. Germline V gene lookup returns CDR1 SGHNT and CDR2 YYREEE (reference sequence). The CDR3 length is 15 residues. This chain's CDR3 is CASRGQTGSPGELFF. CDR3 sequence (DNA): TGTGCCAGCAGAGGGCAAACAGGGTCCCCCGGGGAGCTGTTTTTT.

This rearrangement joins TRBV29-1 to TRBJ2-1; 7 bases fit TRBD1. Germline CDR1 and CDR2: SQVTM and ANQGSEA. The junction had 6 bases not matched to a gene; V was cut back by 7 bases and J by 0 bases. The CDR3 contains 14 residues. CDR3 sequence reads: CSARQGSSYNEQFF. The CDR3 DNA reads as TGCAGCGCACGACAGGGAAGCTCCTACAATGAGCAGTTCTTC.

In its sample, this clone was seen a few times. The gene calls are TRBV7-2 and TRBJ2-2; D perhaps matches TRBD1 (5 bases). The ends were cut back, 1 base at V and 0 bases at J, with 9 bases in the middle. This CDR3 contains 16 residues. Germline assignment: CDR1 SGHTA and CDR2 FQGNSA. This CDR3 is CASSLGGYPNTGELFF. As DNA, the CDR3 is TGTGCCAGCAGCTTAGGGGGCTACCCGAACACCGGGGAGCTGTTTTTT.

This clone was recorded a few times. The chain joins TRBV30 to TRBJ2-1; 8 nucleotides align to TRBD1. This CDR3 spans 13 amino acids. V lost 0 bases to trimming and J lost 9 bases; unmatched junction nucleotides: 4. CDR1 and CDR2 from the germline V gene are GTSNPN and SVGIG (reference sequence). The CDR3 protein is CAWSVQGTGEQFF. Here the CDR3 DNA reads TGTGCCTGGAGTGTACAGGGGACAGGTGAGCAGTTCTTC.

The chain is built from TRBV7-3 and TRBJ2-3; TRBD2 aligns across 7 bases. V was clipped by 5 bases and J by 7 bases; unmatched bases: 9. Germline lookup yields CDR1 SGHTA and CDR2 FQGTGA. The CDR3 sequence is 14 residues long. CDR3 nucleotides: TGTGCCAGCAGCCCTGGGAGGGCCCCACATACGCAGTATTTT. Protein: CASSPGRAPHTQYF. The full variable domain, rest sourced from reference TRBV7-3 and TRBJ2-3, is GAGVSQTPSNKVTEKGKYVELRCDPISGHTALYWYRQSLGQGPEFLIYFQGTGAADDSGLPNDRFFAVRPEGSVSTLKIQRTERGDSAVYLCASSPGRAPHTQYFGPGTRLTVL.

The chain uses TRBV2 and TRBJ2-5, with D unresolved. The V gene lost 6 bases and the J gene lost 4 bases, with 15 bases spanning the gap. CDR3 size: 14 residues. Germline V lookup: CDR1 SNHLY, CDR2 FYNNEI. DNA of the CDR3: TGTGCCAGCAGCTCCCGACATCCGAGAGAGACCCAGTACTTC. The encoded protein is CASSSRHPRETQYF.

The chain couples TRBV4-2 to TRBJ2-7; 9 bases map to TRBD2. The J segment lost 0 bases and the V segment lost 6 bases, leaving 15 bases of the junction unmatched. The CDR3 extends over 18 amino acids. Per the germline V gene, CDR1 is LGHNA and CDR2 is YNFKEQ. Here the CDR3 DNA reads TGTGCCAGCAGTCTGAATACCTATAGCGGGGGTAGCTCCTACGAGCAGTACTTC. It is translated as CASSLNTYSGGSSYEQYF.

The genes are TRBV7-2 and TRBJ2-2, with D possibly matching TRBD2 (5 bases). Germline-derived CDR1 and CDR2 are SGHTA and FQGNSA. CDR3 length equals 15 residues. Trimming left V 5 bases short and J 5 bases short, with 15 bases between. CDR3 region: CASSREASYTGELFF. CDR3 nucleotide sequence: TGTGCCAGCAGCCGCGAGGCTAGCTATACCGGGGAGCTGTTTTTT.

This chain uses TRBV7-2 with TRBJ2-7; D is possibly TRBD2 (6 bases). The germline V gene encodes CDR1 SGHTA and CDR2 FQGNSA. Between the trimmed V and J ends, which lost 5 bases and 3 bases, there was a span of 11 bases. This CDR3 spans 13 amino acids. In DNA form, the CDR3 reads TGTGCCAGCAGCCCCCCGGGGGACTACGAGCAGTACTTC. Translation: CASSPPGDYEQYF.

The genes are TRBV5-1 and TRBJ2-2; 7 nucleotides line up with TRBD1. Germline CDR1 and CDR2: SGHRS and YFSETQ. The trim removed 2 bases at V and 6 bases at J, leaving 13 bases unmatched. CDR3 length equals 17 residues. CDR3 protein: CASSFGELTGVSGELFF. The CDR3 DNA follows: TGCGCCAGCAGCTTTGGGGAACTAACAGGGGTATCCGGGGAGCTGTTTTTT. Full variable domain (missing parts from reference TRBV5-1 and TRBJ2-2): KAGVTQTPRYLIKTRGQQVTLSCSPISGHRSVSWYQQTPGQGLQFLFEYFSETQRNKGNFPGRFSGRQFSNSRSEMNVSTLELGDSALYLCASSFGELTGVSGELFFGEGSRLTVL.